The rows below give T cell receptor beta chains drawn from one sample of a study of blood T cell repertoires in COVID-19. TCRdb's copy holds only in-frame clones and misses some; the assay was immunoSEQ multiplex PCR. The data hold more than 300,000 clones, with about 87% observed a single time. Material: PBMCs or T cells enriched from blood (not recorded which). These TCRs come from a man aged 40-49 years in a cohort exposed to, infected with or recovered from COVID-19 (not recorded which). The CDR3 runs from the conserved cysteine through the conserved F or W. The D gene is left open where the match is weak. Not every row has a clone size; where given, it reads once, few, many or a size class.

d_call	clone_size	v_call	j_call	cdr3_nt	cdr3_aa
TRBD1	.	TRBV28	TRBJ1-5	TGTGCCAGCAGCGGACCAGGACAGGGCAATCAGCCCCAGCATTTT	CASSGPGQGNQPQHF
TRBD2	.	TRBV5-4	TRBJ2-5	TGTGCCAGCAGCTCGGGGGGGAAGGGGGAGACCCAGTACTTC	CASSSGGKGETQYF
TRBD2	.	TRBV5-4	TRBJ2-3	TGTGCCAGCAGACTGGGACTAGCGGGAGTCAGTGGCACAGATACGCAGTATTTT	CASRLGLAGVSGTDTQYF
TRBD2	once	TRBV5-1	TRBJ2-1	TGCGCCAGCAGCTTGGGGACTAGAAGCTCCTACAATGAGCAGTTCTTC	CASSLGTRSSYNEQFF
TRBD2	.	TRBV5-1	TRBJ2-5	TGCGCCAGCAGCTTCGCTAGCGGAGGTGGGTGGGAGACCCAGTACTTC	CASSFASGGGWETQYF
TRBD1	.	TRBV7-2	TRBJ2-4	TGTGCCAGCAGCCTTACAGGGGAACTAGACATTCAGTACTTC	CASSLTGELDIQYF
.	.	TRBV28	TRBJ1-2	TGTGCCAGCAGTTTAGCTCTGACTGTCTATGGCTACACCTTC	CASSLALTVYGYTF
.	.	TRBV19	TRBJ2-5	TGTGCCAGTAGTATACCCGGGACTCCGCAGACCCAGTACTTC	CASSIPGTPQTQYF
TRBD2	.	TRBV14	TRBJ2-1	TGTGCCAGCAGCCAAATAATAGGACTAGCGAACAATGAGCAGTTCTTC	CASSQIIGLANNEQFF
.	.	TRBV9	TRBJ1-2	TGTGCCAGCAGCGCCCGCCAGGGTTCTTTTAACTATGGCTACACCTTC	CASSARQGSFNYGYTF
.	.	TRBV6-6	TRBJ1-2	TGTGCCAGCAGTTATACATATGGCTACACCTTC	CASSYTYGYTF
.	.	TRBV30	TRBJ1-4	TGTGCCTGGGGCGTGGAGGGCAAAAAACTGTTTTTT	CAWGVEGKKLFF
.	.	TRBV28	TRBJ1-5	TGTGCCAGCAGTTTAGGTGGCCGCAATCAGCCCCAGCATTTT	CASSLGGRNQPQHF
.	.	TRBV30	TRBJ1-1	TGTGCCTGGAGTTTACCTACAGGGACAGCTTTCTTT	CAWSLPTGTAFF
.	once	TRBV5-1	TRBJ1-4	TGCGCCAGCAGCTTTAGTGACTATAATGAAAAACTGTTTTTT	CASSFSDYNEKLFF
.	few	TRBV6-1	TRBJ1-4	TGTGCCAGCAGTGAAGCCTACACCCGACTGGATGAAAAACTGTTTTTT	CASSEAYTRLDEKLFF